This T cell receptor (beta chain) was captured in a study of identical twins. Overall study results and limits: Within beta out-of-frame sequences, the excess sharing observed between twins was weaker.

One entry per CDR3 protein results from TCRdb running MiXCR on the 5' RACE reads. The table records hundreds of thousands of distinct CDR3 sequences, about a tenth of them present only once. Germline V gene lookup returns CDR1 SGHTA and CDR2 FQGNSA. Deletions cut 4 bases from V and 5 bases from J, with 18 bases between. CDR3 size: 16 residues. This clonotype showed up many times. No antigen is known for it. Healthy Caucasian donors formed the entire cohort. The TCR sequence derives from a young woman in good health. The chain links TRBV7-2 to TRBJ1-5; D possibly corresponds to TRBD1 (5 bases). The material sequenced was memory (CD45RO+) T cells sorted from blood. The CDR3 DNA reads TGTGCCAGCAGCTCTTCAGGGACCGCCGGAGATCAGCCCCAGCATTTT. Residues: CASSSSGTAGDQPQHF. The full variable domain, in which reference TRBV7-2 and TRBJ1-5 provide the parts outside the CDR3, is GAGVSQSPSNKVTEKGKDVELRCDPISGHTALYWYRQSLGQGLEFLIYFQGNSAPDKSGLPSDRFSAERTGGSVSTLTIQRTQQEDSAVYLCASSSSGTAGDQPQHFGDGTRLSIL.